Following are 20 T cell receptor beta chains from one sample sequenced in a study of CD4+ T cells in melanoma. Clones were sequenced by immunoSEQ multiplex PCR, and TCRdb holds only the in-frame ones, with some missing. The top ten hold 2.5% to 3.5% of the sample, which has about 110,000 clones, roughly 90% seen once. The sequenced sample consisted of peripheral blood. These TCRs come from a human donor with melanoma.

The chain couples TRBV7-2 to TRBJ2-3; D may be TRBD1 or TRBD2 (6 bases each). Germline CDR1 reads SGHTA; CDR2 reads FQGNSA. V lost 5 bases and J lost 2, with 8 bases in between. The CDR3 extends over 13 amino acids. CDR3 loop: CASSPGATDTQYF. The CDR3, as DNA: TGTGCCAGCAGCCCGGGGGCCACAGATACGCAGTATTTT.

V and J are TRBV10-3 and TRBJ2-1, with D possibly matching TRBD1 (6 bases). The V gene's germline CDR1 is ENHRY and CDR2 SYGVKD. This CDR3 region has 14 residues. V dropped 5 bases and J dropped 5 bases, with 13 bases sitting between them. In DNA, the CDR3 is TGTGCCATCAGTTCCCGTGGGGGCAACAATGAGCAGTTCTTC. Residues: CAISSRGGNNEQFF.

This sequence joins TRBV19 and TRBJ2-1; no clear D. Germline V gene data show CDR1 as LNHDA and CDR2 as SQIVND (reference sequence). V was pared by 7 bases and J by 6 bases, with 19 bases between. The CDR3 runs 15 residues. The CDR3 region has the DNA TGTGCCAGTACCAATGAGGTCGGGTACGGCAATGAGCAGTTCTTC. Translated: CASTNEVGYGNEQFF.

J is TRBJ1-1 and V is TRBV19; D remains unclear. V dropped 4 bases and J dropped 10 bases, with 13 bases sitting between them. Germline lookup yields CDR1 LNHDA and CDR2 SQIVND (reference sequence). The CDR3 has 12 residues. For the CDR3, the DNA is TGTGCCAGTAGTAAAAAGGACTGGCGAGCTTTCTTT. Translation gives CASSKKDWRAFF.

The chain carries TRBV9 and TRBJ2-1; 7 bases are shared with TRBD1. The CDR3 covers 16 residues. CDR1 is SGDLS and CDR2 is YYNGEE in the germline V gene. After removal of 4 bases from V and 2 bases from J, the junction contained 9 bases not matched to a gene. As DNA, the CDR3 is TGTGCCAGCAGCCCCGGGACAGCCGTCCCCTACAATGAGCAGTTCTTC. Residues: CASSPGTAVPYNEQFF.

The chain carries TRBV4-1 and TRBJ2-7; TRBD1 matches at 10 bases. The CDR3 is 15 residues long. Germline trimming cut 4 bases from V and 3 bases from J; bases unmatched to any gene: 6. The germline V gene encodes CDR1 MGHRA and CDR2 YSYEKL. For the CDR3, the DNA is TGCGCCAGCAGCCGGGGGACAGGGGCTATCTACGAGCAGTACTTC. Protein product: CASSRGTGAIYEQYF.

The chain carries TRBV28 and TRBJ2-5, with D perhaps matching TRBD1 (6 bases). Trimming left V 3 bases short and J 4 bases short, with 15 bases between. The CDR3 has 15 residues. CDR1 MDHEN and CDR2 SYDVKM come from the germline V gene. CDR3 amino acids: CASSFPSSGVETQYF. In DNA form, the CDR3 reads TGTGCCAGCAGTTTCCCCTCCTCAGGGGTAGAGACCCAGTACTTC. Full variable domain (remainder filled in from reference TRBV28 and TRBJ2-5): DVKVTQSSRYLVKRTGEKVFLECVQDMDHENMFWYRQDPGLGLRLIYFSYDVKMKEKGDIPEGYSVSREKKERFSLILESASTNQTSMYLCASSFPSSGVETQYFGPGTRLLVL.

This clone was seen a few times. The gene calls are TRBV15 and TRBJ2-6; no clear D gene. CDR3 size: 15 residues. V was trimmed by 3 bases and J by 4 bases, leaving 10 bases between them. Germline V gene lookup returns CDR1 LNHNV and CDR2 YYDKDF (reference sequence). This CDR3 reads CATSSRLAGANVLTF. The CDR3 region has the DNA TGTGCCACCAGCAGTAGGTTGGCCGGGGCCAACGTCCTGACTTTC. The whole variable domain, remainder taken from reference TRBV15 and TRBJ2-6, is DAMVIQNPRYQVTQFGKPVTLSCSQTLNHNVMYWYQQKSSQAPKLLFHYYDKDFNNEADTPDNFQSRRPNTSFCFLDIRSPGLGDTAMYLCATSSRLAGANVLTFGAGSRLTVL.

The V call is TRBV28, the J call TRBJ2-7; 9 bases are shared with TRBD1. Germline CDR1 and CDR2: MDHEN and SYDVKM. Trimming cost V 4 bases and J 4 bases; bases outside gene matches: 5. There are 14 residues in the CDR3. CDR3 DNA sequence: TGTGCCAGCAGTTCCGGACAGGGGTATTACGAGCAGTACTTC. Translated: CASSSGQGYYEQYF. Using reference TRBV28 and TRBJ2-7 for the parts outside the CDR3, the full variable domain is DVKVTQSSRYLVKRTGEKVFLECVQDMDHENMFWYRQDPGLGLRLIYFSYDVKMKEKGDIPEGYSVSREKKERFSLILESASTNQTSMYLCASSSGQGYYEQYFGPGTRLTVT.

This clone was observed a few times. The chain employs TRBV9 and TRBJ1-1; TRBD1 is a possible D gene (6 bases). This CDR3 spans 14 amino acids. Germline CDR1 reads SGDLS; CDR2 reads YYNGEE. Trimming removed 4 bases from V and 6 bases from J, with 16 bases in between. The CDR3 DNA sequence: TGTGCCAGCAGCCTGGGGGCAGGGGTTTCTGAAGCTTTCTTT. Its translation: CASSLGAGVSEAFF.

The CDR3 here is CASSLSPGSNTGELFF. Written as DNA, the CDR3 is TGCGCCAGCAGCCTCTCACCCGGGTCGAACACCGGGGAGCTGTTTTTT. The rearrangement joins TRBV5-1 to TRBJ2-2; D unclear. Trimming cost V 4 bases and J 0 bases, with 13 bases left between them. The CDR3 sequence is 16 residues long. The germline CDR1 and CDR2 sequences are SGHRS and YFSETQ.

The rearrangement links TRBV5-1 to TRBJ2-5; TRBD1 aligns across 7 bases. The CDR3 length is 15 residues. The ends lost 1 base at V and 0 bases at J; junction bases unmatched: 3. CDR1 is SGHRS, CDR2 YFSETQ, per germline. CDR3 in DNA: TGCGCCAGCAGCTTGTCACAGGGGAACCAAGAGACCCAGTACTTC. Translating gives CASSLSQGNQETQYF.

The chain recombines TRBV5-1 with TRBJ1-5, with D perhaps matching TRBD1 (6 bases). Germline V gives CDR1 SGHRS, CDR2 YFSETQ. V shed 1 base and J shed 2 bases, with 10 bases lying between them. The CDR3 is 15 amino acids. CDR3 nucleotides: TGCGCCAGCAGCTTGCAAGGGGGAGGCAATCAGCCCCAGCATTTT. As protein: CASSLQGGGNQPQHF.

CDR3 sequence (DNA): TGCGCCAGCAGCCGGGGGACAGGGGCCCGCCGGCAAAATGAAAAACTGTTTTTT. Translation gives CASSRGTGARRQNEKLFF. The chain joins TRBV4-1 to TRBJ1-4; 10 positions match TRBD1. Germline CDR1 MGHRA, CDR2 YSYEKL. After removal of 4 bases from V and 5 bases from J, the junction contained 13 bases not matched to a gene. The CDR3 covers 18 residues.

The chain carries TRBV5-1 and TRBJ2-1, with TRBD2 matching 8 bases. V trimming: 4 bases; J trimming: 0 bases; junction bases outside the gene matches: 15. This CDR3 spans 19 amino acids. Germline V lookup: CDR1 SGHRS, CDR2 YFSETQ. Here the CDR3 DNA reads TGCGCCAGCAGCCTCGCCGGGACTAGGGGGGTTGGCTCCTACAATGAGCAGTTCTTC. This gives the protein CASSLAGTRGVGSYNEQFF.

J is TRBJ1-4 and V is TRBV28; D unresolved. The V end lost 5 bases, the J end lost 8 bases, and 3 bases lay between the germline ends. Germline V lookup: CDR1 MDHEN, CDR2 SYDVKM. The CDR3 spans 10 residues. CDR3 nucleotide sequence: TGTGCCAGCAGTGCCGAAAAACTGTTTTTT. It yields the protein CASSAEKLFF. The full variable domain, completed using reference TRBV28 and TRBJ1-4, is DVKVTQSSRYLVKRTGEKVFLECVQDMDHENMFWYRQDPGLGLRLIYFSYDVKMKEKGDIPEGYSVSREKKERFSLILESASTNQTSMYLCASSAEKLFFGSGTQLSVL.

The chain is built from TRBV18 and TRBJ1-3; TRBD1 might be the D (5 bases). Germline V gene data show CDR1 as KGHSH and CDR2 as LQKENI. This CDR3 has 21 amino acids. Trimming left V 1 base short and J 0 bases short, with 25 bases between. This CDR3 is CASSPRYGIGQEGDSGNTIYF. As DNA, the CDR3 is TGTGCCAGCTCACCACGGTACGGTATTGGCCAAGAAGGGGACTCTGGAAACACCATATATTTT.

This clone appeared a few times. The rearrangement uses TRBV2 and TRBJ1-2; D is undetermined. The CDR3 loop spans 12 amino acids. Trimming took off 6 bases at V and 4 bases at J, with 9 bases between the two ends. Germline loops: CDR1 SNHLY, CDR2 FYNNEI. CDR3 loop: CASRGQGYGYTF. In DNA, the CDR3 is TGTGCCAGCAGAGGGCAAGGCTATGGCTACACCTTC.

V usage is TRBV7-2 and J usage is TRBJ1-1; tentatively, D is TRBD1 (5 bases). Deletions cut 6 bases from V and 1 base from J, with 6 bases between. CDR1 SGHTA and CDR2 FQGNSA come from the germline V gene. This CDR3 is 12 amino acids long. CDR3 DNA sequence: TGTGCCAGCAGTACAGGGAACACTGAAGCTTTCTTT. Translating gives CASSTGNTEAFF.

DNA of the CDR3: TGTGCCAGCAGCTGGACAGGGAATGAGCAGTATGGCTACACCTTC. Translated: CASSWTGNEQYGYTF. The rearrangement links TRBV27 to TRBJ1-2; 8 nucleotides align to TRBD1. The J segment lost 5 bases and the V segment lost 6 bases, leaving 11 bases of the junction unmatched. CDR3 length: 15 residues. Germline CDR1 reads MNHEY; CDR2 reads SMNVEV (reference sequence).